This section outlines one T cell receptor (beta chain) sequence together with its context. The sample belongs to a study of cytomegalovirus exposure and HLA in healthy donors. The PCR made use of 60 Vbeta and 13 Jbeta primers. Generated by immunoSEQ multiplex PCR, the TCRdb table keeps only in-frame clones and is missing some. This sample's clone table lists over 120,000 clones. V lost 2 bases and J lost 2; bases outside the gene matches: 12. Germline V gene lookup returns CDR1 GTSNPN and CDR2 SVGIG (reference sequence). This CDR3 is built from 17 residues. The V gene is TRBV30, the J gene TRBJ2-7, with TRBD2 identical over 10 bases. The receptor was derived from a male donor in good health and CMV-seronegative. Sequencing was performed on PBMCs. CDR3 nucleotides: TGTGCCTGGAGTCCCCACCGGACTAGCGGAGTCACCTACGAGCAGTACTTC. Protein product: CAWSPHRTSGVTYEQYF.